This T cell receptor beta chain was identified during a study of cytomegalovirus exposure and HLA in healthy donors. This PCR relied on a set of 60 Vbeta primers and 13 Jbeta primers. Repertoires were generated with immunoSEQ multiplex PCR, while TCRdb's copy carries only in-frame clones and drops some. The sample gives about 200,000 clones, around 79% of which show up once; more than 0.35% is in the top ten. Trimming removed 7 bases at V and 1 base at J, with 10 bases between. CDR1 and CDR2 from the germline V gene are LNHDA and SQIVND (reference sequence). The CDR3 totals 14 residues. Material for sequencing was PBMCs. The chain combines TRBV19 with TRBJ2-2; D might be TRBD1 (6 bases). The receptor comes from a male donor in good health and CMV-seropositive. This chain's CDR3 is CASKRDMNTGELFF. The CDR3 DNA is TGTGCCAGTAAGAGGGACATGAACACCGGGGAGCTGTTTTTT.